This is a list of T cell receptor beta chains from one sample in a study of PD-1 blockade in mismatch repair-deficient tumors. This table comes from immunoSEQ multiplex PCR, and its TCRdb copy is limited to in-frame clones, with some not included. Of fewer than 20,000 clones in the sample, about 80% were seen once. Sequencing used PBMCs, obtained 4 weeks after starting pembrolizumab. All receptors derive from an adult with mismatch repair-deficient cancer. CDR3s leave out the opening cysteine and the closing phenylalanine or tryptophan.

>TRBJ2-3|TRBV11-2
ASSLAPFSTDTQY
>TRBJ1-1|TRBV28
ASSLTRDDAF
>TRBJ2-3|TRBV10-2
ASLTSGRTDTQY
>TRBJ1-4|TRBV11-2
ASSPHLRATNEKLF
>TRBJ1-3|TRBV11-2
ASSLSHSGNTIY
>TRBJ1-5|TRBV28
AIRDSINQPQH
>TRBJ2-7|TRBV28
ASSLVGDISYEQY
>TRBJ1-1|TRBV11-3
ASRPTPGQENTEAF
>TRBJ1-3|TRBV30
AWSVRGRVGNTIY
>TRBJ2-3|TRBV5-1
ASSLVLAGGTDTQY
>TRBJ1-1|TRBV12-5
ASGLRTGALNTEAF
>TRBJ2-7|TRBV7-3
ASSLRQNYEQY
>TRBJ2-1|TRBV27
ASSPPSVYNEQF
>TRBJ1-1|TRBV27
ASSNILNTEAF
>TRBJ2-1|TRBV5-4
ASSSYNGDEQF
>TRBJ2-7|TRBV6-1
ASIQVLRSYEQY
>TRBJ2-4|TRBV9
ASSALGTSGSPSGNIQY
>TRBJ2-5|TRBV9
ASSVSRGWETQY
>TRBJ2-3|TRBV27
ASSSIQGALTDTQY
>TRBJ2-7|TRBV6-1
ASSDPGLAGGYSSYEQY
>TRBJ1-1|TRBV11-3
ASSLAPGGMNTEAF
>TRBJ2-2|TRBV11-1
ASSSWGAGELF
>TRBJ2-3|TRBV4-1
ASSQDASADTQY
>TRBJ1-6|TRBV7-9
ASSLWDSGYNSPLH
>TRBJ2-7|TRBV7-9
ASSLLRDRNYEQY
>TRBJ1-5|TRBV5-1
ASSPGTGEQPQH
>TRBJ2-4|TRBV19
ASSPLLANIQY
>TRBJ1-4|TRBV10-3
ATSGGSNEKLF
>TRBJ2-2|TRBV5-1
ASSVLSDTGELF
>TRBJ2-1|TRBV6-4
ASSRDRGSNEQF
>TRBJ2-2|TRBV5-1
ASSASGRYGTGELF
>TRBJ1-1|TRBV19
ASSIQGMNTEAF
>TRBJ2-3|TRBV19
ASSSRGPDTQY
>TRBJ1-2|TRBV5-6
ASSRQGGPLLYGYT
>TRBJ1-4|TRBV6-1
ASNLQGRWEKLF
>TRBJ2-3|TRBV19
ASSTRRQGLEATQY
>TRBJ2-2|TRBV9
ASSQPTSGITGELF
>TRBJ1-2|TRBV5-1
ASSLGTGLNYGYT
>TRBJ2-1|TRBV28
ASSLIQGNNEQF
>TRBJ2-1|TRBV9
ASSLAGGTYNEQF
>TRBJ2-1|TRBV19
ASSNRGSYNEQF
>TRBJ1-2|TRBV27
ASSEGAGHGYT
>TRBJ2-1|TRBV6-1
ASTGGTIHNEQF
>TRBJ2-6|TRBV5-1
ASSLLAGGPSGANVLT
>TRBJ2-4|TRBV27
ASSGVAGILGGAKNIQY
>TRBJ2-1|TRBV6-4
ASSDSRDYKDELGYLVDEQF
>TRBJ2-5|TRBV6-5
ASSYNRDSQETQY
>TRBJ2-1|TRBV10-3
ATAREGNEQF
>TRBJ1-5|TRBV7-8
ASSLNVGRSGQPQH
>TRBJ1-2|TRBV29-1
SVQDRGQYGYT
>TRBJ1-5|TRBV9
ASSVGQGTEPQH
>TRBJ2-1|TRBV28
ASSRAGDANEQF
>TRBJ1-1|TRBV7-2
ASMIRESTEAF
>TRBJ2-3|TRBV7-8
ASSFTGLSTDTQY
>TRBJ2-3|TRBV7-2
ASSLTGPHDTQY
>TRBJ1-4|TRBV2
ASREVTTNEKLF